The clone carrying this T cell receptor beta chain was picked up many times. These data belong to a study of T cells after yellow fever vaccination. CDR3 size: 15 residues. V gave up 4 bases and J gave up 4 bases; unmatched junction bases: 6. The germline V gene encodes CDR1 LGHNA and CDR2 YSLEER. TCRdb recomputed calls from the 5' RACE reads with MiXCR, one row per CDR3 protein. The sample includes around 49,000 distinct CDR3 sequences, about 6.8% of them seen just once. Sequences were derived from CD8+ T cells not binding an NS4B(214-222) dextramer, sorted from PBMCs, sampled 45 days after the yellow fever booster vaccination. V is TRBV4-3 and J is TRBJ2-1, with TRBD2 identical over 8 bases. The sequence derives from a man under 40 who received the YFV17D yellow fever vaccine. In nucleotides, the CDR3 is TGCGCCAGCAGCCCGGGACTAGATCGGTACAATGAGCAGTTCTTC. This sequence encodes CASSPGLDRYNEQFF.